The 19 T cell receptor beta chains listed next were all sequenced from one sample in a study of blood T cell repertoires in COVID-19. Repertoires were generated with immunoSEQ multiplex PCR, while TCRdb's copy carries only in-frame clones and drops some. The sample has tens of thousands of clones; 88% are singletons. The sample was peripheral blood. All receptors come from a human donor in a cohort sampled during active COVID-19.

This chain links TRBV28 with TRBJ2-3, with 14 bases lining up with TRBD2. CDR1 and CDR2 (germline): MDHEN, SYDVKM. The CDR3 length is 17 residues. J gave up 3 bases and V 4 bases, and 6 bases lay outside the gene matches. The CDR3 region is CASSSPGLAGGTDTQYF. The CDR3 coding sequence is TGTGCCAGCAGTTCGCCCGGACTAGCGGGAGGTACAGATACGCAGTATTTT.

This clone was detected once. The CDR3 reads CASSLGGLGYTF. CDR3 DNA sequence: TGTGCCAGCAGTTTGGGGGGGCTAGGCTACACCTTC. V is TRBV12-3 or TRBV12-4 and J is TRBJ1-2, with D tentatively TRBD1 (6 bases). This CDR3 region has 12 residues. V lost 3 bases and J lost 8, with 10 bases in between.

The chain joins TRBV10-3 to TRBJ2-1; weak D call: TRBD2 (5 bases). V gave up 4 bases and J gave up 0 bases, with 19 bases separating them. The CDR3 extends over 18 amino acids. Germline V CDR1 and CDR2: ENHRY, SYGVKD. The CDR3 sequence: CAISAETNAYFSYNEQFF. CDR3 coding DNA: TGTGCCATCAGTGCCGAGACTAACGCCTACTTCTCCTACAATGAGCAGTTCTTC.

The V gene is TRBV29-1, the J gene TRBJ1-1; TRBD1 might be the D (5 bases). V lost 7 bases and J 2 bases, leaving 11 bases between the germline ends. CDR3 size: 12 residues. Germline CDR1 is SQVTM and CDR2 is ANQGSEA. DNA of the CDR3: TGCAGCGGGGGAAGGGGCAACACTGAAGCTTTCTTT. Its translation: CSGGRGNTEAFF. Filled out from reference TRBV29-1 and TRBJ1-1, the complete variable domain reads SAVISQKPSRDICQRGTSLTIQCQVDSQVTMMFWYRQQPGQSLTLIATANQGSEATYESGFVIDKFPISRPNLTFSTLTVSNMSPEDSSIYLCSGGRGNTEAFFGQGTRLTVV.

This sequence joins TRBV19 and TRBJ2-1; a weak D match, TRBD1 (5 bases). The CDR3 extends over 15 amino acids. Germline assignment: CDR1 LNHDA and CDR2 SQIVND (reference sequence). Trimming stripped 6 bases from V and 0 bases from J, with 12 bases between. The DNA of the CDR3 is TGTGCCAGTAGCCACAGGCGTAGCTCCTACAATGAGCAGTTCTTC. Translation: CASSHRRSSYNEQFF.

The CDR3 here is CASSDIPGFEKLFF. Here the CDR3 DNA reads TGCGCCAGCAGCGATATTCCAGGGTTTGAAAAACTGTTTTTT. This chain uses TRBV5-1 with TRBJ1-4; D is possibly TRBD1 (5 bases). The CDR3 consists of 14 residues. Trimming shortened V by 4 bases and J by 7 bases, and 14 bases separated the two germline ends. CDR1 and CDR2 from the germline V gene are SGHRS and YFSETQ.

The chain has TRBV7-9 and TRBJ2-1; TRBD2 matches at 7 bases. The length of the CDR3 is 14 residues. The germline CDR1 and CDR2 sequences are SEHNR and FQNEAQ (reference sequence). After removal of 3 bases from V and 10 bases from J, the junction contained 9 bases not matched to a gene. The CDR3 sequence: CASSFQVLATEQFF. The CDR3 DNA reads TGTGCCAGCAGCTTTCAAGTACTAGCGACCGAGCAGTTCTTC. The entire variable domain, with the rest obtained from reference TRBV7-9 and TRBJ2-1, is as follows: DTGVSQNPRHKITKRGQNVTFRCDPISEHNRLYWYRQTLGQGPEFLTYFQNEAQLEKSRLLSDRFSAERPKGSFSTLEIQRTEQGDSAMYLCASSFQVLATEQFFGPGTRLTVL.

The chain is built from TRBV20-1 and TRBJ2-1, with 8 positions matching TRBD2. The CDR3 runs 11 residues. Germline V gene sequence: CDR1 DFQATT, CDR2 SNEGSKA (reference sequence). J gave up 9 bases and V 6 bases, and 4 bases lay outside the gene matches. CDR3 in amino acids: CSAAGAFEQFF. As DNA, the CDR3 is TGCAGTGCAGCGGGAGCATTTGAGCAGTTCTTC.

The chain employs TRBV7-9 and TRBJ1-1; unclear D gene. CDR1 and CDR2 (germline): SEHNR, FQNEAQ (reference sequence). V was cut by 3 bases and J by 1 base, with 9 bases left in between. CDR3 size: 14 residues. CDR3 protein: CASSFIRENTEAFF. The DNA of the CDR3 is TGTGCCAGCAGCTTCATACGGGAGAACACTGAAGCTTTCTTT.

V usage is TRBV5-6 and J usage is TRBJ2-2; D ambiguous. The CDR3 consists of 14 residues. The V gene's germline CDR1 is SGHDT and CDR2 YYEEEE. Trimming took 4 bases from V and 4 from J, leaving 11 bases between them. In DNA form, the CDR3 reads TGTGCCAGCAGCCCCCCCGGTGCCACCGGGGAGCTGTTTTTT. Translated, it gives CASSPPGATGELFF.

The rearrangement links TRBV11-2 to TRBJ1-2, with 7 bases fitting TRBD1. The CDR3 loop spans 14 amino acids. Trimming at V came to 3 bases and at J to 3 bases, leaving 4 bases not matched to a gene. Germline V gene sequence: CDR1 SGHAT, CDR2 FQNNGV. CDR3 DNA: TGTGCCAGCAGCTTGACAGGGAGCGACTATGGCTACACCTTC. This translates into CASSLTGSDYGYTF.

This rearrangement joins TRBV11-2 to TRBJ2-7; 7 bases line up with TRBD1. The CDR3 sequence is 15 residues long. The germline gives CDR1 SGHAT, CDR2 FQNNGV. After removal of 0 bases from V and 1 base from J, the junction contained 3 bases not matched to a gene. The CDR3 sequence is CASSLDRTGSYEQYV. The CDR3 nucleotides are TGTGCCAGCAGCTTAGATCGGACAGGATCCTACGAGCAGTACGTC.

This chain uses TRBV5-4 with TRBJ2-1; a weak D match, TRBD1 (5 bases). From germline, CDR1 is SGHNT and CDR2 YYREEE (reference sequence). V was cut by 4 bases and J by 3 bases, with 11 bases left in between. The CDR3 is 14 amino acids. This chain's CDR3 is CASSTMQGYNEQFF. The CDR3 nucleotides are TGTGCCAGCAGCACCATGCAGGGCTACAATGAGCAGTTCTTC.

This chain uses TRBV5-1 with TRBJ2-7, with 11 nucleotides matching TRBD2. Per the germline V gene, CDR1 is SGHRS and CDR2 is YFSETQ. The CDR3 has 16 amino acids. The ends lost 5 bases at V and 0 bases at J; junction bases unmatched: 7. The CDR3 protein is CASRVVSGRDSYEQYF. For the CDR3, the DNA is TGCGCCAGCAGGGTTGTTAGCGGGAGGGACTCCTACGAGCAGTACTTC.

The sample holds one count of this clone. The CDR3 nucleotides are TGTGCCAGCAGCTTAACGGCAGAGGGAATAGTCACCGGGGAGCTGTTTTTT. Translating gives CASSLTAEGIVTGELFF. The chain combines TRBV7-6 with TRBJ2-2, with D possibly TRBD2 on 5 matching bases. The V gene lost 2 bases and the J gene lost 4 bases, with 17 bases spanning the gap. CDR1 SGHVS and CDR2 FNYEAQ come from the germline V gene. The CDR3 covers 17 residues.

This chain links TRBV11-2 with TRBJ2-1; no clear D. Germline V gene data show CDR1 as SGHAT and CDR2 as FQNNGV. The V and J ends lost 6 bases and 0 bases respectively, with 21 bases between them. The CDR3 runs to 18 residues. The CDR3 DNA is TGTGCCAGCAGTTCAAGGCAGATGACATCCTTCTCCTACAATGAGCAGTTCTTC. Residues: CASSSRQMTSFSYNEQFF.

The rearrangement links TRBV11-2 to TRBJ2-7; 8 bases align to TRBD1. J gave up 6 bases and V 0 bases, and 1 base lay outside the gene matches. The CDR3 runs 13 residues. Germline V gene lookup returns CDR1 SGHAT and CDR2 FQNNGV. The CDR3 DNA follows: TGTGCCAGCAGCTTAGACAGGGGGCGCGAGCAGTACGTC. As protein: CASSLDRGREQYV.

The J gene is TRBJ2-3, the V gene TRBV9; 9 nucleotides match TRBD1. Germline trimming cut 3 bases from V and 4 bases from J; bases unmatched to any gene: 3. The CDR3 is 14 residues long. The V gene's germline CDR1 is SGDLS and CDR2 YYNGEE. Here the CDR3 reads CASSARTGADTQYF. DNA of the CDR3: TGTGCCAGCAGCGCCAGGACAGGGGCAGATACGCAGTATTTT.

About this clone: Other DNA sequences in the same sample also yield this CDR3. This chain uses TRBV9 with TRBJ1-1, with D unresolved. Germline CDR1 SGDLS, CDR2 YYNGEE. V was clipped by 0 bases and J by 2 bases, with 11 bases between them. CDR3 length: 15 amino acids. The CDR3 bases are TGTGCCAGCAGCGTAGGGTCGGACTTAAACACTGAAGCTTTCTTT. Amino acids: CASSVGSDLNTEAFF.